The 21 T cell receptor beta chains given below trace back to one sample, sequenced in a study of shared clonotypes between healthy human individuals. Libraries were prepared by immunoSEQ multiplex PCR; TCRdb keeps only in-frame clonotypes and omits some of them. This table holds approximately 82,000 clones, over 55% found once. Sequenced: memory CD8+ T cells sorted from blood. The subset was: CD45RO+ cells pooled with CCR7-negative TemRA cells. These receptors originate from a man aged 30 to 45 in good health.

In DNA, the CDR3 is TGTGCCAGCAGCGTAGAACCCGTCCGTGATGAGCAGTTCTTC. Translated: CASSVEPVRDEQFF. The chain joins TRBV9 to TRBJ2-1; no firm D call. Trimming stripped 0 bases from V and 8 bases from J, with 12 bases between. The V gene's germline CDR1 is SGDLS and CDR2 YYNGEE. CDR3 length equals 14 residues.

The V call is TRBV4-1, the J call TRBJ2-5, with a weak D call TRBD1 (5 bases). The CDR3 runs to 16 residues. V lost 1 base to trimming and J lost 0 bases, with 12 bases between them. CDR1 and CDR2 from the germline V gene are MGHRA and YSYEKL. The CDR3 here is CASSQGPMTDQETQYF. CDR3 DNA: TGCGCCAGCAGCCAAGGCCCCATGACAGACCAAGAGACCCAGTACTTC.

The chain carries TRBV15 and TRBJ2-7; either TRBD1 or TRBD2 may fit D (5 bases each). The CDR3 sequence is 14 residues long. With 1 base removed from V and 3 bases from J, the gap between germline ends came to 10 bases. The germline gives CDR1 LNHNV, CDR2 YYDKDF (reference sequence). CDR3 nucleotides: TGTGCCACCAGCAGAGGGGGCGGACTCTACGAGCAGTACTTC. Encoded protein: CATSRGGGLYEQYF.

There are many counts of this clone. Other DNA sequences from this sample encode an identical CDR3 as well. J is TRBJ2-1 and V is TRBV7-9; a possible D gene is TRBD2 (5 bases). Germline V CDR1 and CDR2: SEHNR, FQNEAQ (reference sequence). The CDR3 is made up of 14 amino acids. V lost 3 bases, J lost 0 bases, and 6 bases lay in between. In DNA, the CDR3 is TGTGCCAGCAGCTTTGGGAGCTCCTACAATGAGCAGTTCTTC. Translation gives CASSFGSSYNEQFF.

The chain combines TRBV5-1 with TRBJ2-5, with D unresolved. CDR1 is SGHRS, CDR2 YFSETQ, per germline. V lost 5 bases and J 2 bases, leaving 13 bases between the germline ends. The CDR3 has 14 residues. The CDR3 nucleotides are TGCGCCAGCAGTCCAGGTCTAGATCAAGAGACCCAGTACTTC. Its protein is CASSPGLDQETQYF.

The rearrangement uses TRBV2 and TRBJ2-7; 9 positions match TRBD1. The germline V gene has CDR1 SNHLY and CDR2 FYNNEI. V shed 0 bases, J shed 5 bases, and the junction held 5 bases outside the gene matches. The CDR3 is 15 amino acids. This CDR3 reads CASSEAPGQGHEQYF. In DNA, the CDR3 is TGTGCCAGCAGTGAAGCGCCCGGACAGGGGCACGAGCAGTACTTC.

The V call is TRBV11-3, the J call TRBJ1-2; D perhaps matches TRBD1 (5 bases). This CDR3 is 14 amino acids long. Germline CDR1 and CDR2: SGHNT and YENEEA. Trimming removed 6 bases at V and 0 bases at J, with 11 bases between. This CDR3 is CASSSTASNYGYTF. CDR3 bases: TGTGCCAGCAGTTCGACAGCGTCTAACTATGGCTACACCTTC.

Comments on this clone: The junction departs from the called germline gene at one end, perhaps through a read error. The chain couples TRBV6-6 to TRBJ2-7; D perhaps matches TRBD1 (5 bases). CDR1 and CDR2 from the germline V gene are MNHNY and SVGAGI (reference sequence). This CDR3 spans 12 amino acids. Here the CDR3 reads CASGARAPRRHF. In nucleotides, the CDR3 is TGTGCCAGCGGGGCTAGGGCTCCTAGGCGGCACTTC.

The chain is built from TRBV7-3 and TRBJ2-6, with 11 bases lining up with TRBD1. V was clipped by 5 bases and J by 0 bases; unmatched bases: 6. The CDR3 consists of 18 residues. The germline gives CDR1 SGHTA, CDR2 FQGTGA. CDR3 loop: CASSGQGAPSSGANVLTF. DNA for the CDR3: TGTGCCAGCAGCGGACAGGGGGCTCCGTCCTCTGGGGCCAACGTCCTGACTTTC. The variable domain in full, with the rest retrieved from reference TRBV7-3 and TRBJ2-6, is GAGVSQTPSNKVTEKGKYVELRCDPISGHTALYWYRQSLGQGPEFLIYFQGTGAADDSGLPNDRFFAVRPEGSVSTLKIQRTERGDSAVYLCASSGQGAPSSGANVLTFGAGSRLTVL.

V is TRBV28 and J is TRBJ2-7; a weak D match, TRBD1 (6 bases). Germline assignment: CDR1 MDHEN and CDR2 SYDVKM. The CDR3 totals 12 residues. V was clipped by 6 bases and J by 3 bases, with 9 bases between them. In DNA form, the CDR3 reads TGTGCCAGCAGCCCAGGGGTCTACGAGCAGTACTTC. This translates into CASSPGVYEQYF.

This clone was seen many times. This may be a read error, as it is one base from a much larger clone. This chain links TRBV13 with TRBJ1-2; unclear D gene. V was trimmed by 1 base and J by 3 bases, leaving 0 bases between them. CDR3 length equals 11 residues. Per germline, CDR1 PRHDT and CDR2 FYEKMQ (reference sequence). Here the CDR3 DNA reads TGTGCCAGCAGCTTAGACTATGGCTACACCTTC. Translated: CASSLDYGYTF.

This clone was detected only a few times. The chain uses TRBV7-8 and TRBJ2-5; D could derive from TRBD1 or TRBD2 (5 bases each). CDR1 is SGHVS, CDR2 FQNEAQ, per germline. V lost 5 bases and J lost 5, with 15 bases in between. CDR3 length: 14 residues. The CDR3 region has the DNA TGTGCCAGCAGCCCGAGAACGGGGCGGGAGACCCAGTACTTC. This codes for CASSPRTGRETQYF.

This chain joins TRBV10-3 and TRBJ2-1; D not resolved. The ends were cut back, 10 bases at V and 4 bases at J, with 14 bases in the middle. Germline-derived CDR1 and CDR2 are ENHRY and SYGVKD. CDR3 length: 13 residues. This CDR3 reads CATETPTYNEQFF. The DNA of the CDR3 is TGTGCCACCGAGACCCCTACATACAATGAGCAGTTCTTC.

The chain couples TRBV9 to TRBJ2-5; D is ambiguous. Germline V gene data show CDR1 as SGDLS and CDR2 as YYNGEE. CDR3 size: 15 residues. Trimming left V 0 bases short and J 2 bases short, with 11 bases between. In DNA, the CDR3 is TGTGCCAGCAGCGTAGGGGCCCGCCTACAAGAGACCCAGTACTTC. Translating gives CASSVGARLQETQYF. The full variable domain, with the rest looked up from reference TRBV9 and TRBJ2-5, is DSGVTQTPKHLITATGQRVTLRCSPRSGDLSVYWYQQSLDQGLQFLIQYYNGEERAKGNILERFSAQQFPDLHSELNLSSLELGDSALYFCASSVGARLQETQYFGPGTRLLVL.

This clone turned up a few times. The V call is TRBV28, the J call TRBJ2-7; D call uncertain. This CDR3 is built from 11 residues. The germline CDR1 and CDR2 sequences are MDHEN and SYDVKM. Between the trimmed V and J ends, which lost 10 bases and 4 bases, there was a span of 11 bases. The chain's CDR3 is CATSQIYEQYF. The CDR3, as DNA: TGTGCCACGTCACAGATTTACGAGCAGTACTTC. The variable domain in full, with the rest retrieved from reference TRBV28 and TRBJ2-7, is DVKVTQSSRYLVKRTGEKVFLECVQDMDHENMFWYRQDPGLGLRLIYFSYDVKMKEKGDIPEGYSVSREKKERFSLILESASTNQTSMYLCATSQIYEQYFGPGTRLTVT.

In DNA, the CDR3 is TGTGCCAGCAGCTCCCCGGGACAGGGGACCTACGAGCAGTACTTC. Translating gives CASSSPGQGTYEQYF. The chain recombines TRBV7-6 with TRBJ2-7, with 10 bases lining up with TRBD1. Looked up from germline, CDR1 is SGHVS and CDR2 is FNYEAQ. The CDR3 sequence is 15 residues long. V trimming: 4 bases; J trimming: 2 bases; junction bases outside the gene matches: 5.

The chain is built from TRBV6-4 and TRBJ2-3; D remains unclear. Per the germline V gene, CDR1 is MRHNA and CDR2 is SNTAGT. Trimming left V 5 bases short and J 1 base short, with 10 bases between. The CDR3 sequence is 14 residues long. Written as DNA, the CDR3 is TGTGCCAGCAGTTCCCTCGGAGGCACAGATACGCAGTATTTT. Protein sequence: CASSSLGGTDTQYF.

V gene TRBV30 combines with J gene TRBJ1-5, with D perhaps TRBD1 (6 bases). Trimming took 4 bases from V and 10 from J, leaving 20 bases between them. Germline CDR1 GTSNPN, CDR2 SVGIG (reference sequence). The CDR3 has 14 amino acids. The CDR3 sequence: CAWTTGQLFGPQHF. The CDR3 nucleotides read TGTGCCTGGACCACCGGACAGCTATTTGGTCCCCAGCATTTT.

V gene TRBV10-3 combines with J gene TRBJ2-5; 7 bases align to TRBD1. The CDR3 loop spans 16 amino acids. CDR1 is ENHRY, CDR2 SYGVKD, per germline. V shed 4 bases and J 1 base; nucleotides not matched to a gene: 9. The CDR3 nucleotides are TGTGCCATCAGTGTTCGTGAACAGGGGTTCCAAGAGACCCAGTACTTC. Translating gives CAISVREQGFQETQYF.

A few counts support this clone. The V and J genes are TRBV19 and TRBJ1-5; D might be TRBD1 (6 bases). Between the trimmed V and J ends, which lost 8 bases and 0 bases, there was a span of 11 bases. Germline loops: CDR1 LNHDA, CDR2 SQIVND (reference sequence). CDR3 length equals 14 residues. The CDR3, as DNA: TGTGCCAGTGGAACAGGGCATAGCAATCAGCCCCAGCATTTT. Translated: CASGTGHSNQPQHF.

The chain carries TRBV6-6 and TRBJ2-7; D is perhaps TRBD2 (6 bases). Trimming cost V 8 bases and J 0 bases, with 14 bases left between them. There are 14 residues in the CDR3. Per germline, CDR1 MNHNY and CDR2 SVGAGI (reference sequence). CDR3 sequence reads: CASEKGGLSYEQYF. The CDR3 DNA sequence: TGTGCCAGCGAAAAGGGAGGCCTCTCCTACGAGCAGTACTTC.